Shown below are 23 T cell receptor beta chains from a single sample sequenced in a study of early T cells in non-severe SARS-CoV-2 infection (dated by TCRdb to the early 2020s). Receptors were amplified or captured by 5' RACE. The sequencer was a NextSeq 500. The public reads were reprocessed in TCRdb via fastp at Q25 and MiXCR, keeping in-frame beta chains. Entries are consolidated by CDR3 protein sequence, retaining the most common genes and DNA. The sample table lists 75,000 to 90,000 distinct CDR3 sequences, about 10% of them with a count of one. Clones ranked in the top ten supply around 8% of the sample. The sequencing used whole blood, collected at baseline. Receptors were obtained from an adult who was a healthcare worker with PCR-confirmed SARS-CoV-2 infection or an uninfected control (not recorded which).

The sample holds a few counts of this clonotype. J is TRBJ1-1 and V is TRBV28; D may be TRBD1 (6 bases). The CDR3 has 15 residues. The germline gives CDR1 MDHEN, CDR2 SYDVKM. V dropped 6 bases and J dropped 1 base, with 15 bases sitting between them. CDR3: CASSSGGARNTEAFF. The DNA of the CDR3 is TGTGCCAGCAGCTCTGGGGGCGCGAGGAACACTGAAGCTTTCTTT.

This clonotype has just a few counts. The chain employs TRBV5-1 and TRBJ1-2; possible D gene TRBD1, 6 bases. CDR1 SGHRS and CDR2 YFSETQ come from the germline V gene. Trimming removed 1 base from V and 5 bases from J, with 15 bases in between. This CDR3 is 15 amino acids long. The CDR3 loop is CASSLTGTDSYGYTF. DNA of the CDR3: TGCGCCAGCAGCTTGACAGGGACCGACTCTTATGGCTACACCTTC.

The chain carries TRBV4-1 and TRBJ1-1; the match to TRBD1 covers 8 bases. CDR3 length: 14 residues. Germline V lookup: CDR1 MGHRA, CDR2 YSYEKL. V shed 3 bases and J 4 bases; nucleotides not matched to a gene: 4. CDR3 sequence reads: CASSQGQVTTEAFF. The CDR3 coding sequence is TGCGCCAGCAGCCAGGGACAGGTCACCACTGAAGCTTTCTTT.

This clonotype came up a few times. The V call is TRBV7-8, the J call TRBJ2-3; perhaps TRBD2 as D (6 bases). Germline V gene sequence: CDR1 SGHVS, CDR2 FQNEAQ. The CDR3 is made up of 14 amino acids. Trimming shortened V by 5 bases and J by 6 bases, and 15 bases separated the two germline ends. The CDR3 region has the DNA TGTGCCAGCAGCCCTCGACTAGTCGCCGATACGCAGTATTTT. Protein sequence: CASSPRLVADTQYF.

This clonotype was observed a few times. As DNA, the CDR3 is TGTGCCTGGATTTCGGACAGTATTACGAACACTGAAGCTTTCTTT. This translates into CAWISDSITNTEAFF. The chain carries TRBV30 and TRBJ1-1; tentatively, D is TRBD1 (6 bases). V dropped 4 bases and J dropped 1 base, with 16 bases sitting between them. The CDR3 contains 15 residues. Germline V gene lookup returns CDR1 GTSNPN and CDR2 SVGIG (reference sequence).

This clonotype was recorded a few times. The V gene is TRBV15, the J gene TRBJ2-3; a weak D match, TRBD2 (6 bases). The CDR3 is 14 residues long. The V end was cut by 4 bases, the J end by 3 bases, with 11 bases between. Looked up from germline, CDR1 is LNHNV and CDR2 is YYDKDF (reference sequence). The CDR3 DNA is TGTGCCACCAGCAACTCTCTAGCGACAGATACGCAGTATTTT. This translates into CATSNSLATDTQYF.

V usage is TRBV6-6 and J usage is TRBJ1-1; D is undetermined. The V gene lost 6 bases and the J gene lost 0 bases, with 11 bases spanning the gap. Germline V gene data show CDR1 as MNHNY and CDR2 as SVGAGI (reference sequence). The CDR3 loop spans 14 amino acids. The CDR3 DNA reads TGTGCCAGCAGGACGATGGGCGTGAACACTGAAGCTTTCTTT. It specifies CASRTMGVNTEAFF.

This chain uses TRBV5-4 with TRBJ1-2; D not certain. The CDR3 totals 14 residues. V was clipped by 4 bases and J by 0 bases, with 10 bases between them. Germline V lookup: CDR1 SGHNT, CDR2 YYREEE (reference sequence). The CDR3 DNA reads as TGTGCCAGCAGCCTTGACGGAGCTAACTATGGCTACACCTTC. Its translation is CASSLDGANYGYTF.

This clonotype has more than one count but fewer than ten. This rearrangement joins TRBV21-1 to TRBJ2-2; the table's D call TRBD1 went unverified against the DNA. TRBV21-1 is designated a pseudogene. This CDR3 region has 20 residues. The CDR3 spells CASSNAGTGILFANTGELFF. The CDR3 nucleotides read TGTGCCAGCAGCAACGCCGGGACAGGGATTTTGTTCGCGAACACCGGGGAGCTGTTTTTT.

There are a few counts of this clonotype. The genes are TRBV2 and TRBJ1-1; D unresolved. The CDR3 consists of 14 residues. Between the trimmed V and J ends, which lost 3 bases and 4 bases, there was a span of 12 bases. Germline CDR1 and CDR2: SNHLY and FYNNEI. The CDR3 protein is CASSDTQPGTEAFF. The CDR3, as DNA: TGTGCCAGCAGTGATACCCAACCGGGCACTGAAGCTTTCTTT.

This clonotype was counted a few times. The chain combines TRBV28 with TRBJ2-1; 11 nucleotides agree with TRBD2. V trimming: 4 bases; J trimming: 0 bases; junction bases outside the gene matches: 5. The CDR3 totals 17 residues. From germline, CDR1 is MDHEN and CDR2 SYDVKM. CDR3 sequence (DNA): TGTGCCAGCAGTTCTGGACTAGCGGGCCTCTCCTACAATGAGCAGTTCTTC. Residues: CASSSGLAGLSYNEQFF.

This clonotype was found a few times. The CDR3 DNA is TGTGCCAGCAGCTCCTTTTCTAGCGGGAGCACAGATACGCAGTATTTT. It encodes CASSSFSSGSTDTQYF. The gene calls are TRBV7-9 and TRBJ2-3, with TRBD2 matching 8 bases. The CDR3 has 16 amino acids. Germline assignment: CDR1 SEHNR and CDR2 FQNEAQ (reference sequence). The junction had 6 bases not matched to a gene; V was cut back by 4 bases and J by 0 bases.

The chain employs TRBV12-3 or TRBV12-4 and TRBJ1-5; D unresolved. Trimming took off 3 bases at V and 9 bases at J, with 12 bases between the two ends. The CDR3 consists of 13 residues. Written as DNA, the CDR3 is TGTGCCAGCAGTTTTAGGATGACTCTGCCCCAGCATTTT. This gives the protein CASSFRMTLPQHF.

This clonotype appeared many times. The chain employs TRBV7-8 and TRBJ1-1, with 10 bases identical to TRBD1. The CDR3 is 16 amino acids. V was pared by 5 bases and J by 1 base, with 7 bases of the junction left unmatched. CDR1 is SGHVS and CDR2 is FQNEAQ in the germline V gene. CDR3 coding DNA: TGTGCCAGCAGCAAAAGGGACAGGGGTACGAACACTGAAGCTTTCTTT. It codes for CASSKRDRGTNTEAFF.

This clonotype was observed a few times. This rearrangement joins TRBV11-2 to TRBJ1-3; 10 nucleotides agree with TRBD1. This CDR3 is 15 amino acids long. V shed 5 bases and J 4 bases; nucleotides not matched to a gene: 5. Germline V gene data show CDR1 as SGHAT and CDR2 as FQNNGV. CDR3 loop: CASSLRTGGGNTIYF. The DNA for the CDR3 is TGTGCCAGCAGCCTAAGGACAGGGGGGGGAAACACCATATATTTT.

This clonotype occurred many times. The chain recombines TRBV3-1 with TRBJ1-3; tentatively, D is TRBD1 (5 bases). The CDR3 runs 18 residues. Germline CDR1 is LGHDT and CDR2 is YNNKEL (reference sequence). V lost 2 bases to trimming and J lost 2 bases, with 19 bases between them. In nucleotides, the CDR3 is TGTGCCAGCAGCCAACAACCCGGGGTGGTGGGGCCTGGAAACACCATATATTTT. This encodes CASSQQPGVVGPGNTIYF.

This clonotype has at least ten counts. The rearrangement joins TRBV7-2 to TRBJ2-2; a weak D match, TRBD2 (5 bases). Germline CDR1 and CDR2: SGHTA and FQGNSA. Trimming took off 5 bases at V and 0 bases at J, with 13 bases between the two ends. CDR3 size: 16 residues. The CDR3 sequence is CASSPFGLPNTGELFF. CDR3 DNA sequence: TGTGCCAGCAGCCCCTTCGGACTTCCGAACACCGGGGAGCTGTTTTTT.

This clonotype was seen ten or more times. The V call is TRBV3-1, the J call TRBJ2-1; 9 nucleotides align to TRBD2. With V trimmed by 1 base and J by 12 bases, 1 base remained unmatched. CDR1 is LGHDT and CDR2 is YNNKEL in the germline V gene (reference sequence). The CDR3 is 12 amino acids. CDR3 nucleotide sequence: TGTGCCAGCAGCCAAGCGGGACTAGCGCAGTTCTTC. This gives the protein CASSQAGLAQFF.

This clonotype occurred a few times. V gene TRBV28 combines with J gene TRBJ2-1, with D perhaps TRBD2 (5 bases). Trimming took off 2 bases at V and 4 bases at J, with 15 bases between the two ends. This CDR3 has 16 residues. In germline, CDR1 is MDHEN, CDR2 SYDVKM. This CDR3 is CASSLGLAGTYNEQFF. DNA for the CDR3: TGTGCCAGCAGTTTAGGGCTAGCTGGAACATACAATGAGCAGTTCTTC.

The chain employs TRBV6-5 and TRBJ2-7; 7 nucleotides match TRBD1. V lost 1 base, J lost 3 bases, and 6 bases stayed unmatched. This CDR3 contains 15 residues. Germline lookup yields CDR1 MNHEY and CDR2 SVGAGI. The CDR3 region is CASSYWTGGDYEQYF. The CDR3 DNA reads as TGTGCCAGCAGTTACTGGACAGGAGGAGACTACGAGCAGTACTTC.

A few counts support this clonotype. The V gene is TRBV27, the J gene TRBJ2-7; D unclear. The V and J ends lost 5 bases and 2 bases respectively, with 16 bases between them. CDR1 is MNHEY, CDR2 SMNVEV, per germline (reference sequence). This CDR3 region has 15 residues. CDR3 sequence: CASSIVPRDTYEQYF. The DNA for the CDR3 is TGTGCCAGCAGTATAGTGCCAAGGGATACCTACGAGCAGTACTTC.

The chain is built from TRBV28 and TRBJ2-7; D possibly corresponds to TRBD2 (6 bases). The germline V gene has CDR1 MDHEN and CDR2 SYDVKM. This CDR3 region has 15 residues. V shed 6 bases and J shed 1 base, with 16 bases lying between them. The CDR3 sequence is CASRSGTLYSYEQYF. CDR3 nucleotide sequence: TGTGCCAGCAGGTCCGGGACTCTTTATTCCTACGAGCAGTACTTC.

This clonotype was recorded many times. The chain employs TRBV15 and TRBJ2-7; 9 nucleotides agree with TRBD1. The germline CDR1 and CDR2 sequences are LNHNV and YYDKDF (reference sequence). The CDR3 is 15 residues long. The trim removed 3 bases at V and 2 bases at J, leaving 5 bases unmatched. The DNA for the CDR3 is TGTGCCACCAGCAGGGAACGGACAGGGGCCTACGAGCAGTACTTC. It encodes CATSRERTGAYEQYF.